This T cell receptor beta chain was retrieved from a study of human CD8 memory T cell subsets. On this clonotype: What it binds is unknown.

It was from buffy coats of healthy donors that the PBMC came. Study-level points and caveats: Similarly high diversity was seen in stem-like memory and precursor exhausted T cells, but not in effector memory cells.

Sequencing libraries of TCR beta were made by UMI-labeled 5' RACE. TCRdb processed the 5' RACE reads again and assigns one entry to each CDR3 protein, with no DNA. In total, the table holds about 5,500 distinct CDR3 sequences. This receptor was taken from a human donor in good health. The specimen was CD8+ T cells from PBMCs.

This CDR3 reads CASSQGPAGYEQYF. The V call is TRBV4-1, the J call TRBJ2-7; TCRdb lists TRBD1, though no DNA is available to test this call. The CDR3 runs to 14 residues. CDR1 is MGHRA and CDR2 is YSYEKL in the germline V gene.